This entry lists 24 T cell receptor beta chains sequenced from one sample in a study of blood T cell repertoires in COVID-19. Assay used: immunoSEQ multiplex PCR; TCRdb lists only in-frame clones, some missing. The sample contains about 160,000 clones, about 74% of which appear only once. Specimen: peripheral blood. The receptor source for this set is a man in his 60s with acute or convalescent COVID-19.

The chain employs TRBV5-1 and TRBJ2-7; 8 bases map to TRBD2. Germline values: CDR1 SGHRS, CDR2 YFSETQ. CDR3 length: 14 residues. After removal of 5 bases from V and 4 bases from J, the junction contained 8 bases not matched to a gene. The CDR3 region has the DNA TGCGCCAGCAGTTTGCGGGGGGCCAAGTACGAGCAGTACTTC. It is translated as CASSLRGAKYEQYF. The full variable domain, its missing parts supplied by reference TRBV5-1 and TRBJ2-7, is KAGVTQTPRYLIKTRGQQVTLSCSPISGHRSVSWYQQTPGQGLQFLFEYFSETQRNKGNFPGRFSGRQFSNSRSEMNVSTLELGDSALYLCASSLRGAKYEQYFGPGTRLTVT.

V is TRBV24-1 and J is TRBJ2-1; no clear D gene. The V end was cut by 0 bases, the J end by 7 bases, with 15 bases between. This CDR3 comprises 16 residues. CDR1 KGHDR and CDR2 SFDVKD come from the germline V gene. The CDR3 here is CATSDLTNSRINEQFF. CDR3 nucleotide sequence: TGTGCCACCAGTGATTTGACTAATTCCCGAATTAATGAGCAGTTCTTC.

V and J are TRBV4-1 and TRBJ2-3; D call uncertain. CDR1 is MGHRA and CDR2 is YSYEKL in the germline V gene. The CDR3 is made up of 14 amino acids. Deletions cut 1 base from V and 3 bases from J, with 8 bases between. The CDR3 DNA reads TGCGCCAGCAGCCAAGTGATCCGGACAGATACGCAGTATTTT. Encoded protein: CASSQVIRTDTQYF.

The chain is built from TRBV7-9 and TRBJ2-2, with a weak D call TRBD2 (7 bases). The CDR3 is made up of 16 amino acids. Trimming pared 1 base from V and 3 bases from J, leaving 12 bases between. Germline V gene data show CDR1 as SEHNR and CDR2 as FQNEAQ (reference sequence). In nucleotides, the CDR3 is TGTGCCAGCAGCTTAGTCCGGGGGGCCTACACCGGGGAGCTGTTTTTT. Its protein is CASSLVRGAYTGELFF.

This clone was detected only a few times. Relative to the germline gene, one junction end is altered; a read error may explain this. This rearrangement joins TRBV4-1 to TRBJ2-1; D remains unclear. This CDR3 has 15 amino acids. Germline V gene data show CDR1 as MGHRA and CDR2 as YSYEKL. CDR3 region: CASSQDAVGYSEQFF. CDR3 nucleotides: TGCGCCAGCAGCCAAGATGCCGTCGGCTACAGTGAGCAGTTCTTC.

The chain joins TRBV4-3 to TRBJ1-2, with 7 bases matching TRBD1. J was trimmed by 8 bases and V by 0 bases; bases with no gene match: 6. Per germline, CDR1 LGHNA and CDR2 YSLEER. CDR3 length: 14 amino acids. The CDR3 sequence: CASSQDEGARGYTF. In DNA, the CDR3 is TGCGCCAGCAGCCAAGACGAGGGGGCGCGGGGCTACACCTTC.

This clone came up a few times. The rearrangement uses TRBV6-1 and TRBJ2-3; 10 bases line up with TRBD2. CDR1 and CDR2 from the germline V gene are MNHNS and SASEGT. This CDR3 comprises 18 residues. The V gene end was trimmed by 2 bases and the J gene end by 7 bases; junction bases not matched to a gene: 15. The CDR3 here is CASSELGTASGGPNTQYF. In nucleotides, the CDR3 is TGTGCCAGCAGTGAACTCGGGACGGCTAGCGGGGGTCCAAATACGCAGTATTTT.

Here the CDR3 reads CASVRDREAEQYF. In nucleotides, the CDR3 is TGTGCCAGCGTCCGGGACAGGGAAGCCGAGCAGTACTTC. The V call is TRBV2, the J call TRBJ2-7, with 9 bases matching TRBD1. Germline assignment: CDR1 SNHLY and CDR2 FYNNEI. The CDR3 contains 13 residues. With 8 bases clipped from V and 6 bases from J, the junction kept 8 bases outside the gene matches.

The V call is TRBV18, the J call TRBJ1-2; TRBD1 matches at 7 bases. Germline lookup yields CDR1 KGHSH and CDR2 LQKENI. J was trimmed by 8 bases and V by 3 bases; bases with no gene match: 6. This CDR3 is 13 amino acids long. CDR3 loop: CASSPSQGEGYTF. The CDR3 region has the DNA TGTGCCAGCTCACCCTCCCAGGGGGAGGGCTACACCTTC.

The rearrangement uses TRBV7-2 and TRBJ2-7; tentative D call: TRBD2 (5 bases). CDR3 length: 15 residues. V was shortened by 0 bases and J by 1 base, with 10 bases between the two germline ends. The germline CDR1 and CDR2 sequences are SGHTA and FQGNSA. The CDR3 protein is CASSLARETSYEQYF. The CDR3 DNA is TGTGCCAGCAGCTTAGCGAGGGAGACATCCTACGAGCAGTACTTC.

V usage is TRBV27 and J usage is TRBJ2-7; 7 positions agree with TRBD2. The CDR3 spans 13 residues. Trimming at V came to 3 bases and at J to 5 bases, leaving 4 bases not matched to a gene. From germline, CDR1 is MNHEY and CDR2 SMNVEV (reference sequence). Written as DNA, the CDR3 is TGTGCCAGCAGTTTGGGGGGGTTCAACGAGCAGTACTTC. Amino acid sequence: CASSLGGFNEQYF.

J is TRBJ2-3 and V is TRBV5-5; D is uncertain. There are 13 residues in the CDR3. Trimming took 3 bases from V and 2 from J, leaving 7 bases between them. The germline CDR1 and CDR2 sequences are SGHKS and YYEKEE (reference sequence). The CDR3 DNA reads TGTGCCAGCAGCTCCTTTCCCACAGATACGCAGTATTTT. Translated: CASSSFPTDTQYF. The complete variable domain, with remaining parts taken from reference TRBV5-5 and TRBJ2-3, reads DAGVTQSPTHLIKTRGQQVTLRCSPISGHKSVSWYQQVLGQGPQFIFQYYEKEERGRGNFPDRFSARQFPNYSSELNVNALLLGDSALYLCASSSFPTDTQYFGPGTRLTVL.

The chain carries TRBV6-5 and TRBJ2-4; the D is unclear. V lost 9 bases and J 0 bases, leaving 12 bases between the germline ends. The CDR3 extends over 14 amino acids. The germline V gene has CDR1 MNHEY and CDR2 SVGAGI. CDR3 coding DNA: TGTGCCAGTGTAGACACGCTAGCCAAAAACATTCAGTACTTC. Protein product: CASVDTLAKNIQYF.

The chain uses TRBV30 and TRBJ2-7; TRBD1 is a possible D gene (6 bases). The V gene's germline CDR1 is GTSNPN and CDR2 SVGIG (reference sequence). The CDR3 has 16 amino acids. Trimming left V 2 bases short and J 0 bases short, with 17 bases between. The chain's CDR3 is CAWSFSFRDTSYEQYF. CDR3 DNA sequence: TGTGCCTGGAGTTTCTCATTCCGGGACACCTCCTACGAGCAGTACTTC.

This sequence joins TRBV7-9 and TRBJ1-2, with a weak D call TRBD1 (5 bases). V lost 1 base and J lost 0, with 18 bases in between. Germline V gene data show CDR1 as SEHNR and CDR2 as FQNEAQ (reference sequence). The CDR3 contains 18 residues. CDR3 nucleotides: TGTGCCAGCAGCTTAGAAGGCAGGGAATTAAGTACTAACTATGGCTACACCTTC. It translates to CASSLEGRELSTNYGYTF.

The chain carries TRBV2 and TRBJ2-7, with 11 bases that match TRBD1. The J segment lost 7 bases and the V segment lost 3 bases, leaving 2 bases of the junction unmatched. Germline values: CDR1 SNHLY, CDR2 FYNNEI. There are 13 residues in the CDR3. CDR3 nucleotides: TGTGCCAGCAGTGAGGGACAGGGGGTAGAGCAGTACTTC. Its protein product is CASSEGQGVEQYF.

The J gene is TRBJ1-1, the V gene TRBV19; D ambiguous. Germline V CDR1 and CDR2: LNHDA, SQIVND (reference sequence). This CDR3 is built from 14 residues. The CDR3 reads CVSSPDILNTEAFF. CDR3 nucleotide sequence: TGTGTCTCAAGCCCCGACATCCTGAACACTGAAGCTTTCTTT.

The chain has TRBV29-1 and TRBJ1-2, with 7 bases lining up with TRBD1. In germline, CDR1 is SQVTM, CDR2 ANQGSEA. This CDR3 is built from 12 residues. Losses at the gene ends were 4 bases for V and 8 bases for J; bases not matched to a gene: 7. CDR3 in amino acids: CSVGDRARGYTF. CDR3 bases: TGCAGCGTTGGAGACAGGGCGCGAGGCTACACCTTC.

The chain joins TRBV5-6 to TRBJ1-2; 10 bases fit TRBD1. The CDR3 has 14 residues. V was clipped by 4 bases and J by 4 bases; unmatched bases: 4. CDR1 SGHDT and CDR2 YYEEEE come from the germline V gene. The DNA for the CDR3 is TGTGCCAGCAGCCAAGGGACAGGGGCCTATGGCTACACCTTC. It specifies CASSQGTGAYGYTF.

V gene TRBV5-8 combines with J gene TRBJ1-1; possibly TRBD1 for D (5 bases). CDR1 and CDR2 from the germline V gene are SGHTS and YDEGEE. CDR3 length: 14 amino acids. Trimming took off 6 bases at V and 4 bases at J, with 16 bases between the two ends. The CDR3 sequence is CASNKGFRGTEAFF. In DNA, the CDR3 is TGTGCCAGCAACAAGGGGTTTCGCGGCACTGAAGCTTTCTTT.

The CDR3: CASSRVFREEQYF. The CDR3 DNA reads as TGTGCCAGCAGCAGAGTATTCAGGGAAGAGCAGTACTTC. The chain has TRBV6-5 and TRBJ2-7; tentative D call: TRBD1 (5 bases). Germline V gene data show CDR1 as MNHEY and CDR2 as SVGAGI. Trimming removed 6 bases from V and 7 bases from J, with 16 bases in between. This CDR3 is built from 13 residues.

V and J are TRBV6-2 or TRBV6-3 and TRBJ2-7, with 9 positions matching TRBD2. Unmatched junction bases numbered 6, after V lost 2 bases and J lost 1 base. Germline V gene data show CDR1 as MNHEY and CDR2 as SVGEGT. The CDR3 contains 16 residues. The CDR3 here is CASSYLSGGSSYEQYF. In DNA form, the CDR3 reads TGTGCCAGCAGTTACCTTAGCGGGGGCTCTTCCTACGAGCAGTACTTC.

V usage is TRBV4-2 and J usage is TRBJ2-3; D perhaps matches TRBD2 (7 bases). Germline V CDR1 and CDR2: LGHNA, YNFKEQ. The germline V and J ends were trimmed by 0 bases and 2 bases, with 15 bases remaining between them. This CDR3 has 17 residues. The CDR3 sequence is CASSQDWRGGVTDTQYF. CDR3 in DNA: TGTGCCAGCAGCCAAGATTGGAGGGGGGGCGTCACAGATACGCAGTATTTT.

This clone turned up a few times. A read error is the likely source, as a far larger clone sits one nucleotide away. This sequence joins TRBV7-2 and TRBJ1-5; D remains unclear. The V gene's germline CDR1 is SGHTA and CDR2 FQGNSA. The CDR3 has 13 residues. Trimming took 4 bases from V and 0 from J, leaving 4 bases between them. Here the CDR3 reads CASSYNSNQPQHF. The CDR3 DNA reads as TGTGCCAGCAGCTACAATAGCAATCAGCCCCAGCATTTT.